The TCR beta chain described here comes from a study of blood T cell repertoires in COVID-19. Study information: Sites across the United States, Italy and Spain contributed samples from acute and convalescent COVID-19.

V was trimmed by 0 bases and J by 4 bases, leaving 10 bases between them. Germline-derived CDR1 and CDR2 are SGHVS and FQNEAQ. This CDR3 comprises 15 residues. The repertoire was sequenced with immunoSEQ multiplex PCR; TCRdb's copy has only in-frame clones and lacks some. The table lists around 180,000 clones, more than 80% of them singletons. The rearrangement joins TRBV7-8 to TRBJ1-5; weak D call: TRBD1 (5 bases). The sequenced sample was peripheral blood. This TCR derives from a human donor in a cohort sampled during active COVID-19. The CDR3 spells CASSLAGRVNQPQHF. The CDR3 bases are TGTGCCAGCAGCTTAGCGGGCAGGGTGAATCAGCCCCAGCATTTT. Based on the CDR3 plus reference TRBV7-8 and TRBJ1-5, the full variable domain is GAGVSQSPRYKVAKRGQDVALRCDPISGHVSLFWYQQALGQGPEFLTYFQNEAQLDKSGLPSDRFFAERPEGSVSTLKIQRTQQEDSAVYLCASSLAGRVNQPQHFGDGTRLSIL.